This T cell receptor beta chain was identified in a study of blood T cell repertoires in COVID-19. Trimming stripped 4 bases from V and 4 bases from J, with 20 bases between. Germline values: CDR1 SGHTA, CDR2 FQGNSA. The CDR3 length is 16 residues. Data came from immunoSEQ multiplex PCR; TCRdb stores just in-frame clones and leaves some out. The table shows hundreds of thousands of clones, with 84% occurring only once. The sequenced material came from peripheral blood. This TCR came from a woman aged 80 or over with active or convalescent COVID-19. The chain combines TRBV7-2 with TRBJ2-7; a weak D match, TRBD2 (6 bases). CDR3 sequence reads: CASSSVIPMEGYEQYF. Here the CDR3 DNA reads TGTGCCAGCAGCTCCGTTATCCCAATGGAGGGATACGAGCAGTACTTC.